This TCR beta chain is from a study of T cell responses to AZD1222 COVID-19 vaccine. Whole-study findings and limits: Spike-specific TCR repertoires showed rising breadth and depth after two AZD1222 doses. Across the whole spike, CD4 TCRs peaked at regions 160-218 and 743-854.

TCRdb's copy holds only in-frame clones and misses some; the assay was immunoSEQ multiplex PCR. The sample lists tens of thousands of clones, about nine tenths seen once, with roughly a tenth in the top ten. As to this clone: Its antigen remains unidentified.

Germline V gives CDR1 SGHTA, CDR2 FQGNSA. V shed 5 bases, J shed 6 bases, and the junction held 11 bases outside the gene matches. CDR3 length: 17 residues. V usage is TRBV7-2 and J usage is TRBJ1-6; the match to TRBD1 covers 9 bases. Sequencing was performed on peripheral blood, taken on day 0 of AZD1222 vaccination. The receptor's source is an adult in good health. CDR3 nucleotide sequence: TGTGCCAGCAGCCCCTATGGACAGGGGAGAACTAATTCACCCCTCCACTTT. Its translation: CASSPYGQGRTNSPLHF.